Following are 8 T cell receptor beta chains from one sample sequenced in a study of beta chain features in type 1 diabetes. Expressed TCRB transcripts were sequenced, since all the RNA that had been isolated was reverse transcribed. Clones were read by immunoSEQ multiplex PCR, and TCRdb kept only the in-frame ones, dropping some. The repertoire holds about 220,000 clones, approximately 10% seen once, with about 1.2% in the top ten. What was sequenced was central memory CD4+ T cells from blood. The origin of the receptors is a man aged 18 to 29 in good health.

This clone was counted only a few times. V and J are TRBV5-1 and TRBJ2-3; D not certain. This CDR3 is 16 amino acids long. Trimming took off 0 bases at V and 0 bases at J, with 11 bases between the two ends. Germline V lookup: CDR1 SGHRS, CDR2 YFSETQ. CDR3 nucleotides: TGCGCCAGCAGCTTGGGTGGTTCGACTAGCACAGATACGCAGTATTTT. Protein product: CASSLGGSTSTDTQYF. The full variable domain, completed using reference TRBV5-1 and TRBJ2-3, is KAGVTQTPRYLIKTRGQQVTLSCSPISGHRSVSWYQQTPGQGLQFLFEYFSETQRNKGNFPGRFSGRQFSNSRSEMNVSTLELGDSALYLCASSLGGSTSTDTQYFGPGTRLTVL.

The chain employs TRBV6-5 and TRBJ2-7; TRBD1 agrees at 8 bases. This CDR3 comprises 15 residues. The germline V gene encodes CDR1 MNHEY and CDR2 SVGAGI. Trimming cost V 5 bases and J 1 base; bases outside gene matches: 7. The CDR3 loop reads CASSRSGGRSYEQYF. CDR3 DNA sequence: TGTGCCAGCAGTCGATCAGGGGGCAGGTCCTACGAGCAGTACTTC.

The chain couples TRBV11-2 to TRBJ1-1; D perhaps matches TRBD1 (6 bases). Germline loops: CDR1 SGHAT, CDR2 FQNNGV. V was cut by 5 bases and J by 7 bases, with 17 bases left in between. CDR3 size: 14 residues. CDR3 sequence: CASSPLRGAGEAFF. CDR3 bases: TGTGCCAGCAGCCCCCTACGGGGGGCGGGTGAAGCTTTCTTT.

The chain links TRBV10-3 to TRBJ2-2; D gene unclear. CDR1 is ENHRY, CDR2 SYGVKD, per germline. Trimming stripped 10 bases from V and 5 bases from J, with 8 bases between. This CDR3 spans 11 amino acids. The CDR3 DNA follows: TGTGCCAGCACTTGGACCGGGGAGCTGTTTTTT. Encoded protein: CASTWTGELFF.

This clone was found a few times. The genes are TRBV28 and TRBJ2-1; weak D call: TRBD2 (5 bases). The CDR3 runs 15 residues. The V end was cut by 5 bases, the J end by 6 bases, with 17 bases between. From germline, CDR1 is MDHEN and CDR2 SYDVKM. This CDR3 reads CASSSEGTKINEQFF. In DNA, the CDR3 is TGTGCCAGCAGTAGTGAGGGAACAAAGATCAATGAGCAGTTCTTC.

The V call is TRBV6-4, the J call TRBJ1-2, with no clear D. Trimming left V 6 bases short and J 0 bases short, with 8 bases between. Germline CDR1 is MRHNA and CDR2 is SNTAGT. The CDR3 is made up of 13 amino acids. The chain's CDR3 is CASSLFPNYGYTF. CDR3 bases: TGTGCCAGCAGCCTCTTTCCTAACTATGGCTACACCTTC.

This clone has just a few counts. V usage is TRBV5-6 and J usage is TRBJ2-1; 12 bases agree with TRBD2. The CDR3 is 16 amino acids. Germline assignment: CDR1 SGHDT and CDR2 YYEEEE. The junction had 8 bases not matched to a gene; V was cut back by 4 bases and J by 6 bases. CDR3 residues: CASSPGLAGLRNEQFF. The CDR3, as DNA: TGTGCCAGCAGCCCAGGACTAGCGGGGTTACGCAATGAGCAGTTCTTC.

This clone was seen a few times. The V and J genes are TRBV2 and TRBJ2-5; 8 bases agree with TRBD2. The germline gives CDR1 SNHLY, CDR2 FYNNEI. Germline trimming cut 10 bases from V and 2 bases from J; bases unmatched to any gene: 6. This CDR3 is built from 13 residues. CDR3 protein: CATSGGSQETQYF. CDR3 coding DNA: TGTGCCACTTCGGGGGGGAGTCAAGAGACCCAGTACTTC.